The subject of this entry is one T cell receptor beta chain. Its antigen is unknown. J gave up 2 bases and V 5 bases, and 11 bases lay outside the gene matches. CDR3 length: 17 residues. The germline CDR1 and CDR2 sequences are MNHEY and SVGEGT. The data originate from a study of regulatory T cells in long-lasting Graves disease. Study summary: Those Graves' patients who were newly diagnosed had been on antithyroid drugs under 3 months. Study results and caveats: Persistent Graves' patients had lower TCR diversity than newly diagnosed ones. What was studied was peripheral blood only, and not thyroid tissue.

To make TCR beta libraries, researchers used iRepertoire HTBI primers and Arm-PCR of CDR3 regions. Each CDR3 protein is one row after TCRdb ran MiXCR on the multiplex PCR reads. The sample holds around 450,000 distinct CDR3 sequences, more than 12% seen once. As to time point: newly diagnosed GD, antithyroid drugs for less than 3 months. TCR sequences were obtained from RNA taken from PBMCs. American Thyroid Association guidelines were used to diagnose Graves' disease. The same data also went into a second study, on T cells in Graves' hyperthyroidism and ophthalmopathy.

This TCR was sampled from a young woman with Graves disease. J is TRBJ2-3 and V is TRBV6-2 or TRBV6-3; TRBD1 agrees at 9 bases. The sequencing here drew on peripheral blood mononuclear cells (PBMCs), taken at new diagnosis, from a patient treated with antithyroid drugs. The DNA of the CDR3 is TGTGCCAGCAGTCACAGACCGGGACAGGGAGACACAGATACGCAGTATTTT. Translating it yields CASSHRPGQGDTDTQYF.